The rows below give T cell receptor beta chains drawn from one sample of a study of blood T cell repertoires in COVID-19. Generated by immunoSEQ multiplex PCR, the TCRdb table keeps only in-frame clones and is missing some. The sample has 150,000 to 170,000 clones, about 85% seen once. Source material: peripheral blood. All receptors derive from a woman aged 55-69 years with COVID-19, enrolled during active disease. CDR3s include the opening cysteine and the closing phenylalanine or tryptophan. A D gene is named only where the DNA matches it firmly. Clone size is stated in some rows and not others, as once, few, many or a class when expanded.

v_gene: TRBV9
d_gene: TRBD1
abundance: .
j_gene: TRBJ1-5
len: 14
CDR3aa: CASSPGQGNQPQHF
CDR3nt: TGTGCCAGCAGCCCAGGACAGGGCAATCAGCCCCAGCATTTT

v_gene: TRBV5-5
d_gene: .
abundance: .
j_gene: TRBJ1-2
len: 14
CDR3aa: CASSFPGNPYGYTF
CDR3nt: TGTGCCAGCAGCTTTCCCGGGAACCCCTATGGCTACACCTTC

v_gene: TRBV2
d_gene: TRBD1
abundance: .
j_gene: TRBJ1-1
len: 15
CDR3aa: CASSPEPRGSTEAFF
CDR3nt: TGTGCCAGCAGTCCCGAGCCCAGGGGGAGCACTGAAGCTTTCTTT

v_gene: TRBV6-5
d_gene: TRBD1
abundance: .
j_gene: TRBJ2-5
len: 15
CDR3aa: CASLKLGTGVETQYF
CDR3nt: TGTGCCAGCCTTAAATTGGGGACAGGGGTTGAGACCCAGTACTTC

v_gene: TRBV19
d_gene: TRBD1
abundance: few
j_gene: TRBJ1-1
len: 16
CDR3aa: CASSIVGTGAQREAFF
CDR3nt: TGTGCCAGTAGTATAGTGGGGACAGGGGCGCAACGAGAAGCTTTCTTT

v_gene: TRBV27
d_gene: .
abundance: .
j_gene: TRBJ1-6
len: 17
CDR3aa: CASSLLAGSLEISPLHF
CDR3nt: TGTGCCAGCAGTTTATTGGCGGGATCCTTAGAAATTTCACCCCTCCACTTT

v_gene: TRBV3-1/TRBV3-2
d_gene: TRBD2
abundance: .
j_gene: TRBJ2-7
len: 16
CDR3aa: CASSRTSGRGSYEQYF
CDR3nt: TGTGCCAGCAGCCGAACTAGCGGGAGGGGCTCCTACGAGCAGTACTTC

v_gene: TRBV11-2
d_gene: TRBD2
abundance: .
j_gene: TRBJ2-1
len: 15
CDR3aa: CASSLLERGGSEQFF
CDR3nt: TGTGCCAGCAGCCTCCTGGAACGGGGGGGTAGTGAGCAGTTCTTC

v_gene: TRBV18
d_gene: .
abundance: once
j_gene: TRBJ2-3
len: 15
CDR3aa: CASSPGLAYTDTQYF
CDR3nt: TGTGCCAGCTCCCCCGGACTGGCCTACACAGATACGCAGTATTTT

v_gene: TRBV11-2
d_gene: TRBD1
abundance: few
j_gene: TRBJ1-1
len: 15
CDR3aa: CASSLGQGADTEAFF
CDR3nt: TGTGCCAGCAGCTTAGGACAGGGGGCAGACACTGAAGCTTTCTTT

v_gene: TRBV29-1
d_gene: .
abundance: once
j_gene: TRBJ2-5
len: 10
CDR3aa: CSLFQETQYF
CDR3nt: TGCAGCCTTTTTCAAGAGACCCAGTACTTC

v_gene: TRBV11-2
d_gene: .
abundance: .
j_gene: TRBJ1-4
len: 16
CDR3aa: CASSLVTGRGNEKLFF
CDR3nt: TGTGCCAGCAGCTTAGTAACGGGTCGAGGTAATGAAAAACTGTTTTTT

v_gene: TRBV11-2
d_gene: TRBD2
abundance: .
j_gene: TRBJ2-4
len: 16
CDR3aa: CASSLRAGGAKNIQYF
CDR3nt: TGTGCCAGCAGCTTGAGGGCGGGGGGTGCCAAAAACATTCAGTACTTC

v_gene: TRBV27
d_gene: TRBD2
abundance: few
j_gene: TRBJ2-5
len: 17
CDR3aa: CASSLSTGLGSQETQYF
CDR3nt: TGTGCCAGCAGTTTATCGACGGGACTAGGATCTCAAGAGACCCAGTACTTC

v_gene: TRBV7-2
d_gene: .
abundance: .
j_gene: TRBJ1-1
len: 15
CDR3aa: CASSSSGSLNTEAFF
CDR3nt: TGTGCCAGCAGCTCTTCCGGGTCGCTAAACACTGAAGCTTTCTTT

v_gene: TRBV4-1
d_gene: .
abundance: .
j_gene: TRBJ1-1
len: 13
CDR3aa: CASSPVRTTEAFF
CDR3nt: TGCGCCAGCAGCCCGGTGAGAACCACTGAAGCTTTCTTT